This TCR beta chain was sequenced during a study of human T cells and chemical hapten exposure. This clonotype was counted once. Its antigen is still unknown. TCRdb processed the RACE reads anew with MiXCR; each CDR3 protein has one entry. This sample carries roughly 69,000 distinct CDR3 sequences, 9% to 12% of them seen once, and the ten largest clones take around 7.3%. The V and J ends lost 7 bases and 4 bases, in that order; junction bases with no gene match: 14. The CDR3 sequence is 17 residues long. Germline V gene lookup returns CDR1 SEHNR and CDR2 FQNEAQ (reference sequence). Indicated time point: patch test 2, 6 weeks after DPC sensitization. Treatment noted: therapeutic diphenylcyclopropenone sensitization with weekly scalp DPC. Blood collection took place prior to placing each patch test. Researchers extracted total RNA from unfractionated whole blood. Study-level points and caveats: A positive correlation with patch test score was shown by PT1 expanded TCR counts.

The genes are TRBV7-9 and TRBJ2-2, with 8 bases fitting TRBD1. This receptor was taken from a woman between 50 and 59 years old with alopecia areata. Some clones in this sample may be carry-over from other donors' samples. The sample here was whole blood, taken in connection with sensitization to the hapten diphenylcyclopropenone (DPC). Here the CDR3 reads CASTLLIAGGTTGELFF. The CDR3 DNA reads TGTGCCAGCACCCTCCTTATAGCAGGGGGCACCACCGGGGAGCTGTTTTTT.